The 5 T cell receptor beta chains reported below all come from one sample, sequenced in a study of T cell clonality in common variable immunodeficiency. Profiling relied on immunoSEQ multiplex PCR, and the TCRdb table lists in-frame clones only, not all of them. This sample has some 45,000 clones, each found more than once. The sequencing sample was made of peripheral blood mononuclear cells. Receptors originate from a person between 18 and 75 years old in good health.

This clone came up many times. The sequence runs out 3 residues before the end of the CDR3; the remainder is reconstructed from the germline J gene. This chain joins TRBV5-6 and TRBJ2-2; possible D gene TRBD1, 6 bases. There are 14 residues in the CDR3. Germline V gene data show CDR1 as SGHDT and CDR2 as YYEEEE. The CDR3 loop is CASSRDQGPFELFF. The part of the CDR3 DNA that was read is TGTGCCAGCAGCCGTGACCAGGGGCCGTTCGAG.

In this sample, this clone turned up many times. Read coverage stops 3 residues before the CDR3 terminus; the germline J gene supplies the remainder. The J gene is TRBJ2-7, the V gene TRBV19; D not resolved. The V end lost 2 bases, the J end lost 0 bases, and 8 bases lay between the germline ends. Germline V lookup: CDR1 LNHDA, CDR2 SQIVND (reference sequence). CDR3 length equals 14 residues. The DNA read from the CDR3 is TGTGCCAGTAGTATAAGCGCCAGCTCCTACGAG. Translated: CASSISASSYE. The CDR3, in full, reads CASSISASSYEQYF. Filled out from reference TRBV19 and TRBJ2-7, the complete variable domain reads DGGITQSPKYLFRKEGQNVTLSCEQNLNHDAMYWYRQDPGQGLRLIYYSQIVNDFQKGDIAEGYSVSREKKESFPLTVTSAQKNPTAFYLCASSISASSYEQYFGPGTRLTVT.

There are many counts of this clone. CDR3 sequence: CASSIDSYGYTF. CDR3 bases read: TGTGCCAGCAGCATAGACAGTTATGGC. The V and J genes are TRBV7-8 and TRBJ1-2; perhaps TRBD1 as D (5 bases). The read terminates 3 residues before the CDR3 end, so the remaining end is supplied by the germline J gene. Deletions cut 5 bases from V and 5 bases from J, with 9 bases between. The germline V gene encodes CDR1 SGHVS and CDR2 FQNEAQ. The CDR3 runs to 12 residues.

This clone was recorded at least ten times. The CDR3 region is CSALEDGLAGSYEQYF. CDR3 DNA, as far as it was read: TGCAGTGCTTTAGAAGACGGGCTAGCGGGGTCCTACGAG. The V gene is TRBV20-1, the J gene TRBJ2-7; TRBD2 aligns across 9 bases. The CDR3 end lies 3 residues beyond the end of the read and is filled in from the germline J gene. The germline gives CDR1 DFQATT, CDR2 SNEGSKA (reference sequence). This CDR3 has 16 residues. V dropped 5 bases and J dropped 1; count of bases not matched to a gene: 12.

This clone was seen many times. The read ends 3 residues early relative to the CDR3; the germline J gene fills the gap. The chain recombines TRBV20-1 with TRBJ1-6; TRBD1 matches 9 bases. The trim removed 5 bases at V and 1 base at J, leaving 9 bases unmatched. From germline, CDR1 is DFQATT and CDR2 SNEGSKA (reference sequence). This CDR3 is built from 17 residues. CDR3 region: CSARGQGSGSYNSPLHF. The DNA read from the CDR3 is TGCAGTGCTCGGGGACAGGGATCGGGGTCCTATAATTCACCC.